This T cell receptor beta chain comes out of a study of T cell repertoires in cytomegalovirus infection. TCRdb independently ran MiXCR on the reads; one entry per CDR3 protein. The sample yields about half a million distinct CDR3 sequences, about 33% seen once. The CDR3 extends over 15 amino acids. Germline CDR1 MNHGY, CDR2 SAAAGT. Note on this clonotype: Its antigen is unidentified. One junction end does not reproduce the germline sequence, and a read error may be involved.

V gene TRBV6-8 combines with J gene TRBJ1-1, with a tentative D call TRBD1 (6 bases). This sequence was found in a human donor in good health (CMV status not recorded). Some clones in this sample may be carry-over from other donors' samples. The sequences come from cultured PBMCs, collected from culture after CMV antigen stimulation. CDR3 loop: CDSSFPPTGNTEAFF. The CDR3 DNA follows: TGTGACAGCAGTTTCCCCCCGACAGGAAACACTGAAGCTTTCTTT.